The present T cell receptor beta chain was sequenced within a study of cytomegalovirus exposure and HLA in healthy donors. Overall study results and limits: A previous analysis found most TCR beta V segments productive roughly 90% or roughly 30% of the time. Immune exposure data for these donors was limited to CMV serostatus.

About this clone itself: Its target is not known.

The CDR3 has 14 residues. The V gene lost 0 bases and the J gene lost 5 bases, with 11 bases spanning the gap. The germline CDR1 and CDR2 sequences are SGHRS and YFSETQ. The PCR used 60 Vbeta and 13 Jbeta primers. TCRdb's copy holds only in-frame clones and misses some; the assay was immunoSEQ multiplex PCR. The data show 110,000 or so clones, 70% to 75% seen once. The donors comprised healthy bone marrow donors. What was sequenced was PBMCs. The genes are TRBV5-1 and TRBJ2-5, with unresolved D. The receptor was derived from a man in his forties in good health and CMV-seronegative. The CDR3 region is CASSLAQEVETQYF. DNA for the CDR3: TGCGCCAGCAGCTTGGCGCAGGAAGTGGAGACCCAGTACTTC.